The 28 T cell receptor beta chains below were found in one sample sequenced in a study of cytomegalovirus exposure and HLA in healthy donors. The primer mix had 60 Vbeta and 13 Jbeta primers. Repertoires were generated with immunoSEQ multiplex PCR, while TCRdb's copy carries only in-frame clones and drops some. The table shows 130,000 or so clones, with 70% to 90% occurring only once. The sample was PBMCs. Receptors originate from a man aged 40-49 years in good health and CMV-seronegative.

The chain is built from TRBV7-2 and TRBJ1-1, with D tentatively TRBD1 (5 bases). Germline V gene sequence: CDR1 SGHTA, CDR2 FQGNSA. V was trimmed by 3 bases and J by 4 bases, leaving 6 bases between them. This CDR3 contains 12 residues. The CDR3 protein is CASSFGATEAFF. CDR3 DNA: TGTGCCAGCAGCTTTGGGGCCACTGAAGCTTTCTTT.

Turning to this clone: Other DNA sequences within the sample encode an identical CDR3. The chain links TRBV18 to TRBJ1-2, with D tentatively TRBD1 (5 bases). Trimming shortened V by 2 bases and J by 1 base, and 5 bases separated the two germline ends. Per germline, CDR1 KGHSH and CDR2 LQKENI. The CDR3 runs to 13 residues. CDR3 coding DNA: TGTGCCAGCTCACCAGACAGTAACTATGGCTACACCTTC. It encodes CASSPDSNYGYTF.

This chain joins TRBV4-1 and TRBJ2-1, with 9 bases that match TRBD1. CDR1 and CDR2 (germline): MGHRA, YSYEKL. The CDR3 length is 15 residues. After removal of 2 bases from V and 4 bases from J, the junction contained 3 bases not matched to a gene. The CDR3 region is CASSQSTGGYNEQFF. In DNA form, the CDR3 reads TGCGCCAGCAGCCAATCGACAGGGGGTTACAATGAGCAGTTCTTC.

This clone turned up a few times. This chain connects TRBV5-6 to TRBJ1-5; TRBD1 aligns across 7 bases. The germline gives CDR1 SGHDT, CDR2 YYEEEE. CDR3 length: 15 residues. V was pared by 1 base and J by 5 bases, with 6 bases of the junction left unmatched. CDR3 protein: CASSLRGTVYQPQHF. The CDR3 DNA is TGTGCCAGCAGCTTGCGCGGGACAGTGTATCAGCCCCAGCATTTT.

This chain connects TRBV7-9 to TRBJ2-3; tentative D call: TRBD1 (5 bases). The CDR3 totals 12 residues. Germline V CDR1 and CDR2: SEHNR, FQNEAQ (reference sequence). The V and J ends lost 5 bases and 6 bases respectively, with 9 bases between them. CDR3 protein: CASSPNRDTQYF. CDR3 nucleotide sequence: TGTGCCAGCAGCCCCAACAGGGATACGCAGTATTTT.

V usage is TRBV4-1 and J usage is TRBJ2-7, with D possibly TRBD1 on 6 matching bases. Trimming removed 3 bases from V and 2 bases from J, with 8 bases in between. The germline CDR1 and CDR2 sequences are MGHRA and YSYEKL. The CDR3 spans 13 residues. The CDR3 DNA sequence: TGCGCCAGCAGCCAGGACAGTACCTACGAGCAGTACTTC. Its translation: CASSQDSTYEQYF.

This clone turned up a few times. The rearrangement joins TRBV9 to TRBJ2-3; 8 bases match TRBD2. Unmatched junction bases numbered 10, after V lost 3 bases and J lost 4 bases. The length of the CDR3 is 16 residues. In germline, CDR1 is SGDLS, CDR2 YYNGEE. The CDR3, as DNA: TGTGCCAGCAGCGGGGGGGGCGGGGGGCCCTCAGATACGCAGTATTTT. Protein: CASSGGGGGPSDTQYF.

The chain is built from TRBV10-3 and TRBJ2-1, with a weak D call TRBD1 (6 bases). Trimming cost V 3 bases and J 6 bases, with 12 bases left between them. Germline V gene data show CDR1 as ENHRY and CDR2 as SYGVKD. This CDR3 has 14 residues. Here the CDR3 reads CAISEQGPRNEQFF. In DNA form, the CDR3 reads TGTGCCATCAGTGAACAGGGACCCCGCAATGAGCAGTTCTTC.

The chain has TRBV2 and TRBJ1-4; perhaps TRBD1 as D (6 bases). This CDR3 region has 14 residues. Germline values: CDR1 SNHLY, CDR2 FYNNEI. Deletions cut 4 bases from V and 4 bases from J, with 10 bases between. CDR3 DNA sequence: TGTGCCAGCAGTGCCTGGGACATTAATGAAAAACTGTTTTTT. Protein product: CASSAWDINEKLFF.

The chain employs TRBV11-2 and TRBJ1-1; TRBD1 agrees at 7 bases. The germline CDR1 and CDR2 sequences are SGHAT and FQNNGV. The V and J ends lost 5 bases and 1 base, in that order; junction bases with no gene match: 7. CDR3 size: 15 residues. Here the CDR3 reads CASSTGQVGNTEAFF. The CDR3 nucleotides are TGTGCCAGCAGCACAGGACAGGTGGGGAACACTGAAGCTTTCTTT. Together with reference TRBV11-2 and TRBJ1-1, the CDR3 gives the full variable domain: EAGVAQSPRYKIIEKRQSVAFWCNPISGHATLYWYQQILGQGPKLLIQFQNNGVVDDSQLPKDRFSAERLKGVDSTLKIQPAKLEDSAVYLCASSTGQVGNTEAFFGQGTRLTVV.

This chain links TRBV6-5 with TRBJ2-7, with D possibly being TRBD2 (6 bases). Trimming took 4 bases from V and 2 from J, leaving 18 bases between them. There are 16 residues in the CDR3. Germline CDR1 MNHEY, CDR2 SVGAGI. The CDR3: CASSSAGVAVTYEQYF. The DNA of the CDR3 is TGTGCCAGCAGTTCCGCCGGGGTAGCGGTCACCTACGAGCAGTACTTC.

This rearrangement joins TRBV23-1 to TRBJ1-3; 8 nucleotides line up with TRBD1. TRBV23-1 is an ORF, with its function uncertain. The CDR3 consists of 14 residues. After removal of 10 bases from V and 4 bases from J, the junction contained 9 bases not matched to a gene. The CDR3 DNA sequence: TGCGCCAACCACGTGAGGACAGGGGGAAACACCATATATTTT. Its protein is CANHVRTGGNTIYF.

In its sample, this clone was seen once. This sequence joins TRBV14 and TRBJ2-3, with D perhaps TRBD2 (6 bases). The ends were cut back, 4 bases at V and 8 bases at J, with 10 bases in the middle. This CDR3 is 12 amino acids long. Germline V gives CDR1 SGHDN, CDR2 FVKESK. For the CDR3, the DNA is TGTGCCAGCAGCCCCGGGGGTGGTACGCAGTATTTT. It translates to CASSPGGGTQYF.

CDR3 in DNA: TGTGCCAGCTCACCAAAGGGAGACACCGGGGAGCTGTTTTTT. It translates to CASSPKGDTGELFF. This chain joins TRBV18 and TRBJ2-2; D is possibly TRBD2 (5 bases). Germline V gene lookup returns CDR1 KGHSH and CDR2 LQKENI. Deletions cut 2 bases from V and 3 bases from J, with 7 bases between. The CDR3 sequence is 14 residues long.

This clone was detected a few times. The chain couples TRBV4-3 to TRBJ1-2; D unresolved. CDR1 and CDR2 (germline): LGHNA, YSLEER. Trimming pared 0 bases from V and 5 bases from J, leaving 13 bases between. CDR3 length equals 15 residues. The CDR3 loop is CASSQEATSRYGYTF. CDR3 coding DNA: TGCGCCAGCAGCCAAGAGGCCACCTCTAGATATGGCTACACCTTC.

This chain links TRBV19 with TRBJ2-5; TRBD1 matches at 10 bases. The germline CDR1 and CDR2 sequences are LNHDA and SQIVND (reference sequence). This CDR3 has 15 residues. The V segment lost 5 bases and the J segment 4 bases; nucleotides outside the gene matches: 7. CDR3 in amino acids: CASSPRTGGGETQYF. CDR3 DNA sequence: TGTGCCAGTAGTCCAAGGACAGGGGGAGGAGAGACCCAGTACTTC.

The V call is TRBV4-3, the J call TRBJ2-2, with 12 bases aligning to TRBD2. The CDR3 consists of 18 residues. Germline V CDR1 and CDR2: LGHNA, YSLEER. V lost 0 bases to trimming and J lost 1 base; unmatched junction nucleotides: 3. The CDR3 protein is CASSQEQLAGGNTGELFF. Here the CDR3 DNA reads TGCGCCAGCAGCCAAGAGCAACTAGCGGGGGGGAACACCGGGGAGCTGTTTTTT.

The chain recombines TRBV7-2 with TRBJ2-1; D remains ambiguous. CDR1 and CDR2 (germline): SGHTA, FQGNSA. The CDR3 length is 15 residues. Trimming stripped 2 bases from V and 7 bases from J, with 15 bases between. The CDR3 nucleotides are TGTGCCAGCAGCTTATCCTCCTCTTTCGGTAATGAGCAGTTCTTC. Protein product: CASSLSSSFGNEQFF.

This chain connects TRBV6-6 to TRBJ1-1; D is unresolved. V lost 2 bases and J 5 bases, leaving 9 bases between the germline ends. CDR3 length equals 13 residues. Germline loops: CDR1 MNHNY, CDR2 SVGAGI (reference sequence). The DNA for the CDR3 is TGTGCCAGCAGTTACGCGCCGGGAACTGAAGCTTTCTTT. This codes for CASSYAPGTEAFF.

The chain couples TRBV2 to TRBJ2-3; TRBD1 is a possible D gene (6 bases). Germline assignment: CDR1 SNHLY and CDR2 FYNNEI. Trimming left V 5 bases short and J 1 base short, with 10 bases between. This CDR3 has 14 residues. CDR3 sequence: CASSQGGGTDTQYF. CDR3 DNA: TGTGCCAGCAGTCAAGGGGGAGGCACAGATACGCAGTATTTT.

This rearrangement joins TRBV10-3 to TRBJ1-1, with 12 nucleotides matching TRBD1. CDR3 length equals 16 residues. The V gene end was trimmed by 6 bases and the J gene end by 1 base; junction bases not matched to a gene: 6. Germline CDR1 and CDR2: ENHRY and SYGVKD. The CDR3 protein is CAISGGQGARNTEAFF. CDR3 bases: TGTGCCATCAGCGGGGGACAGGGGGCTCGGAACACTGAAGCTTTCTTT.

The chain combines TRBV19 with TRBJ1-4; no definite D call. There are 14 residues in the CDR3. Germline V gene sequence: CDR1 LNHDA, CDR2 SQIVND (reference sequence). V gave up 3 bases and J gave up 2 bases, with 7 bases separating them. The CDR3 spells CASSMAVTNEKLFF. CDR3 nucleotide sequence: TGTGCCAGTAGTATGGCAGTCACTAATGAAAAACTGTTTTTT.

The gene calls are TRBV6-5 and TRBJ1-1; maybe TRBD1 (5 bases). Trimming left V 5 bases short and J 2 bases short, with 9 bases between. Germline values: CDR1 MNHEY, CDR2 SVGAGI. The CDR3 totals 13 residues. CDR3 nucleotide sequence: TGTGCCAGCAGTACGGACACTAACACTGAAGCTTTCTTT. It codes for CASSTDTNTEAFF.

This chain uses TRBV19 with TRBJ1-2, with D maybe TRBD1 (6 bases). With 5 bases removed from V and 4 bases from J, the gap between germline ends came to 14 bases. In germline, CDR1 is LNHDA, CDR2 SQIVND (reference sequence). The CDR3 extends over 14 amino acids. CDR3 residues: CASSPQRGTYGYTF. Here the CDR3 DNA reads TGTGCCAGTAGTCCCCAAAGGGGGACCTATGGCTACACCTTC.

The chain has TRBV7-9 and TRBJ2-5; perhaps TRBD2 as D (6 bases). This CDR3 is built from 12 residues. Trimming pared 2 bases from V and 10 bases from J, leaving 11 bases between. The germline V gene encodes CDR1 SEHNR and CDR2 FQNEAQ (reference sequence). The CDR3 nucleotides are TGTGCCAGCAGCTTATCCAGGGAGGACCAGTACTTC. It encodes CASSLSREDQYF.

The genes are TRBV5-6 and TRBJ2-5; D is ambiguous. Trimming stripped 2 bases from V and 5 bases from J, with 7 bases between. This CDR3 is 12 amino acids long. The germline V gene encodes CDR1 SGHDT and CDR2 YYEEEE. CDR3 in amino acids: CASSFYLETQYF. The CDR3 DNA reads TGTGCCAGCAGCTTTTACTTGGAGACCCAGTACTTC.

This chain uses TRBV2 with TRBJ1-2; unclear D gene. V lost 6 bases, J lost 7 bases, and 12 bases lay in between. Per germline, CDR1 SNHLY and CDR2 FYNNEI. The CDR3 length is 12 residues. The CDR3 loop is CASRGHGVGYTF. DNA of the CDR3: TGTGCCAGCAGGGGCCACGGGGTTGGCTACACCTTC. Based on the CDR3 plus reference TRBV2 and TRBJ1-2, the full variable domain is EPEVTQTPSHQVTQMGQEVILRCVPISNHLYFYWYRQILGQKVEFLVSFYNNEISEKSEIFDDQFSVERPDGSNFTLKIRSTKLEDSAMYFCASRGHGVGYTFGSGTRLTVV.

The V call is TRBV6-6, the J call TRBJ1-1; no reliable D call. Between the trimmed V and J ends, which lost 4 bases and 5 bases, there was a span of 17 bases. Germline V CDR1 and CDR2: MNHNY, SVGAGI (reference sequence). This CDR3 spans 15 amino acids. CDR3 sequence (DNA): TGTGCCAGCAGTTTCAGTAGGGCCACGGGGACTGAAGCTTTCTTT. It yields the protein CASSFSRATGTEAFF.